The 31 T cell receptor beta chains reported below all come from one sample, sequenced in a study of T cell repertoires in cytomegalovirus infection. For these TCRs, the target antigens are not known. Each CDR3 protein gets one entry after TCRdb re-called the reads with MiXCR. This table has about 360,000 distinct CDR3 sequences, around a third appearing once. This specimen consisted of cultured PBMCs, obtained from culture after CMV antigen stimulation. The source is a human donor in good health (CMV status not recorded). Some clones in this sample may be carry-over from other donors' samples.

V usage is TRBV11-3 and J usage is TRBJ1-4; 8 nucleotides align to TRBD1. Germline CDR1 SGHNT, CDR2 YENEEA. The CDR3 is 14 amino acids. The V gene end was trimmed by 7 bases and the J gene end by 5 bases; junction bases not matched to a gene: 6. CDR3 in amino acids: CASTLTGVNEKLFF. The DNA for the CDR3 is TGTGCCAGCACCCTGACAGGGGTGAATGAAAAACTGTTTTTT.

This clonotype was counted a single time. The chain employs TRBV4-2 and TRBJ1-4; 10 bases fit TRBD1. CDR3 size: 17 residues. The germline V gene encodes CDR1 LGHNA and CDR2 YNFKEQ. The trim removed 5 bases at V and 7 bases at J, leaving 13 bases unmatched. CDR3 amino acids: CASSFRDRGSRSEKLFF. In DNA form, the CDR3 reads TGTGCCAGCAGCTTTCGGGACAGGGGTAGTCGGAGTGAAAAACTGTTTTTT.

The rearrangement joins TRBV19 to TRBJ2-1; 8 bases line up with TRBD1. Trimming removed 6 bases from V and 4 bases from J; junction bases left unmatched: 14. The CDR3 runs 17 residues. From germline, CDR1 is LNHDA and CDR2 SQIVND (reference sequence). CDR3 DNA: TGTGCCAGTAGAACGGGACAGGACAACTATGGGTACAATGAGCAGTTCTTC. Protein product: CASRTGQDNYGYNEQFF.

This clonotype was counted between two and nine times. This chain connects TRBV7-6 to TRBJ2-5, with 14 nucleotides matching TRBD2. Germline CDR1 SGHVS, CDR2 FNYEAQ. V was pared by 4 bases and J by 3 bases, with 4 bases of the junction left unmatched. The CDR3 runs to 16 residues. CDR3 in amino acids: CASSSPGLAGEETQYF. In DNA form, the CDR3 reads TGTGCCAGCAGCTCACCGGGACTAGCGGGAGAAGAGACCCAGTACTTC.

This clonotype occurred a few times. The V gene is TRBV7-2, the J gene TRBJ2-3; a weak D match, TRBD2 (5 bases). Trimming removed 5 bases at V and 2 bases at J, with 14 bases between. Germline V gives CDR1 SGHTA, CDR2 FQGNSA. This CDR3 region has 15 residues. The CDR3 here is CASSTIGVYTDTQYF. In DNA, the CDR3 is TGTGCCAGCAGCACCATCGGGGTCTACACAGATACGCAGTATTTT.

This clonotype was observed a few times. The V call is TRBV29-1, the J call TRBJ2-1, with 12 nucleotides matching TRBD2. The CDR3 is made up of 14 amino acids. J gave up 8 bases and V 1 base, and 3 bases lay outside the gene matches. In germline, CDR1 is SQVTM, CDR2 ANQGSEA. CDR3 sequence (DNA): TGCAGCGTTGAAGGACTAGCGGGAGCCGATGAGCAGTTCTTC. Translation gives CSVEGLAGADEQFF.

The sample holds a few counts of this clonotype. CDR3 sequence reads: CASSYRGGQRSTEAFF. In DNA form, the CDR3 reads TGTGCCAGCAGTTACCGTGGAGGACAGAGGAGCACTGAAGCTTTCTTT. The chain links TRBV6-1 to TRBJ1-1; TRBD1 might be the D (6 bases). The germline V and J ends were trimmed by 5 bases and 4 bases, with 20 bases remaining between them. There are 16 residues in the CDR3. CDR1 and CDR2 from the germline V gene are MNHNS and SASEGT.

This clonotype has a count of ten or more. V gene TRBV7-4 combines with J gene TRBJ1-2; possible D gene TRBD1, 6 bases. Germline lookup yields CDR1 SGHVT and CDR2 SQSDAQ. This CDR3 spans 17 amino acids. Trimming stripped 5 bases from V and 2 bases from J, with 21 bases between. CDR3 region: CASSPPPLGTNNYGYTF. In DNA, the CDR3 is TGTGCCAGCAGCCCCCCTCCACTAGGGACAAACAACTATGGCTACACCTTC.

The rearrangement links TRBV20-1 to TRBJ1-6; D not resolved. V gave up 0 bases and J gave up 1 base, with 7 bases separating them. In germline, CDR1 is DFQATT, CDR2 SNEGSKA (reference sequence). CDR3 length: 15 amino acids. CDR3 nucleotide sequence: TGCAGTGCTAGAGATTACAATTCCTATAATTCACCCCTCCACTTT. Translating gives CSARDYNSYNSPLHF.

This clonotype was seen only a few times. The V call is TRBV11-2, the J call TRBJ1-2; D gene ambiguous. Germline V gene lookup returns CDR1 SGHAT and CDR2 FQNNGV. V lost 1 base and J 4 bases, leaving 10 bases between the germline ends. This CDR3 spans 14 amino acids. CDR3 in amino acids: CASSLVLPIYGYTF. CDR3 nucleotide sequence: TGTGCCAGCAGCTTAGTGCTTCCGATCTATGGCTACACCTTC.

This clonotype showed up just a few times. This chain connects TRBV6-2 or TRBV6-3 to TRBJ2-7; the D is unclear. This CDR3 spans 13 amino acids. Between the trimmed V and J ends, which lost 5 bases and 2 bases, there was a span of 10 bases. The germline gives CDR1 MNHEY, CDR2 SVGEGT. The CDR3 DNA follows: TGTGCCAGCAGTGAGGTGGGCGCCTACGAGCAGTACGTC. Its translation is CASSEVGAYEQYV.

This clonotype was observed a few times. The chain recombines TRBV6-1 with TRBJ2-7, with 11 bases matching TRBD1. Germline trimming cut 7 bases from V and 3 bases from J; bases unmatched to any gene: 5. CDR3 length: 14 amino acids. CDR1 is MNHNS, CDR2 SASEGT, per germline. The CDR3 here is CASNRDRGNYEQYF. The CDR3 nucleotides read TGTGCCAGCAACCGGGACAGGGGGAACTACGAGCAGTACTTC.

The chain has TRBV7-2 and TRBJ2-3; the match to TRBD2 covers 10 bases. Germline CDR1 is SGHTA and CDR2 is FQGNSA. The CDR3 totals 17 residues. Germline trimming cut 2 bases from V and 6 bases from J; bases unmatched to any gene: 11. The chain's CDR3 is CASSLLFARAGGDTQYF. The CDR3 DNA follows: TGTGCCAGCAGCTTATTGTTCGCTAGAGCGGGGGGGGATACGCAGTATTTT.

The CDR3 spells CASSPGLGLYNEQFF. CDR3 nucleotides: TGTGCCAGCAGCCCGGGACTAGGCTTATACAATGAGCAGTTCTTC. The chain uses TRBV7-6 and TRBJ2-1; 8 bases align to TRBD2. The germline V gene encodes CDR1 SGHVS and CDR2 FNYEAQ. V shed 5 bases and J 4 bases; nucleotides not matched to a gene: 7. The length of the CDR3 is 15 residues.

V is TRBV12-3 or TRBV12-4 and J is TRBJ2-7; D is undetermined. The CDR3 runs 12 residues. V was cut by 2 bases and J by 5 bases, with 7 bases left in between. The CDR3 region is CASSLYSNEQYF. As DNA, the CDR3 is TGTGCCAGCAGTTTATATTCTAACGAGCAGTACTTC.

The rearrangement uses TRBV11-2 and TRBJ2-5, with D uncertain. Trimming took 5 bases from V and 5 from J, leaving 12 bases between them. CDR1 and CDR2 (germline): SGHAT, FQNNGV. CDR3 length equals 13 residues. For the CDR3, the DNA is TGTGCCAGCAGCCCTTGGCCTACGGAGACCCAGTACTTC. Residues: CASSPWPTETQYF.

This clonotype occurred a few times. The V gene is TRBV6-6, the J gene TRBJ2-2, with 9 bases that match TRBD1. From germline, CDR1 is MNHNY and CDR2 SVGAGI (reference sequence). This CDR3 comprises 16 residues. After removal of 2 bases from V and 6 bases from J, the junction contained 7 bases not matched to a gene. This CDR3 reads CASSYLGTGMAGELFF. CDR3 sequence (DNA): TGTGCCAGCAGTTACCTTGGGACAGGGATGGCCGGGGAGCTGTTTTTT.

The gene calls are TRBV28 and TRBJ1-2, with 11 bases identical to TRBD1. The CDR3 loop spans 13 amino acids. The ends lost 4 bases at V and 7 bases at J; junction bases unmatched: 2. Germline CDR1 is MDHEN and CDR2 is SYDVKM. The CDR3 nucleotides are TGTGCCAGCAGTTCCGGGACAGGGGGTGGCTACACCTTC. Residues: CASSSGTGGGYTF.

The genes are TRBV5-8 and TRBJ1-5, with D unresolved. This CDR3 comprises 15 residues. Germline CDR1 SGHTS, CDR2 YDEGEE. Deletions cut 0 bases from V and 6 bases from J, with 13 bases between. This CDR3 is CASSLEPIGIQPQHF. In DNA form, the CDR3 reads TGTGCCAGCAGCTTGGAACCTATAGGTATTCAGCCCCAGCATTTT. The full variable domain, its missing parts supplied by reference TRBV5-8 and TRBJ1-5, is EAGVTQSPTHLIKTRGQQATLRCSPISGHTSVYWYQQALGLGLQFLLWYDEGEERNRGNFPPRFSGRQFPNYSSELNVNALELEDSALYLCASSLEPIGIQPQHFGDGTRLSIL.

The rearrangement uses TRBV6-2 or TRBV6-3 and TRBJ1-2; D is unclear. Trimming took off 2 bases at V and 2 bases at J, with 12 bases between the two ends. The CDR3 length is 15 residues. The germline V gene has CDR1 MNHEY and CDR2 SVGEGT. The CDR3 sequence: CASSYPLQSNYGYTF. The CDR3, as DNA: TGTGCCAGCAGTTACCCCCTACAATCCAACTATGGCTACACCTTC.

V usage is TRBV4-1 and J usage is TRBJ1-3; perhaps TRBD1 as D (5 bases). The CDR3 contains 15 residues. Germline CDR1 is MGHRA and CDR2 is YSYEKL. The V end was cut by 8 bases, the J end by 2 bases, with 16 bases between. The CDR3 bases are TGCGCCAGCGGAGGGACTGTTATTCCTGGAAACACCATATATTTT. It encodes CASGGTVIPGNTIYF.

A few counts support this clonotype. The chain recombines TRBV19 with TRBJ2-5; D possibly uses TRBD1 or TRBD2 (5 bases each). Germline CDR1 and CDR2: LNHDA and SQIVND (reference sequence). The CDR3 covers 18 residues. V was shortened by 4 bases and J by 0 bases, with 21 bases between the two germline ends. The CDR3 is CASSTKPPGRVHQETQYF. The CDR3 region has the DNA TGTGCCAGTAGTACTAAGCCGCCGGGGCGCGTTCACCAAGAGACCCAGTACTTC.

The chain is built from TRBV12-3 or TRBV12-4 and TRBJ1-1; no definite D call. The ends were cut back, 3 bases at V and 3 bases at J, with 8 bases in the middle. The CDR3 has 13 residues. CDR3: CASSFGLHTEAFF. CDR3 DNA: TGTGCCAGCAGTTTCGGCCTACACACTGAAGCTTTCTTT.

The chain employs TRBV14 and TRBJ1-1, with D unresolved. The CDR3 runs 12 residues. V was clipped by 1 base and J by 10 bases, with 10 bases between them. The germline gives CDR1 SGHDN, CDR2 FVKESK. This CDR3 is CASSQGALLAFF. The CDR3 nucleotides read TGTGCCAGCAGCCAAGGGGCGTTGTTAGCTTTCTTT.

This clonotype appeared a few times. This chain uses TRBV29-1 with TRBJ2-3; 7 bases agree with TRBD1. Unmatched junction bases numbered 9, after V lost 6 bases and J lost 0 bases. This CDR3 is built from 15 residues. From germline, CDR1 is SQVTM and CDR2 ANQGSEA. CDR3 amino acids: CSVTGTEDSTDTQYF. The DNA for the CDR3 is TGCAGCGTAACCGGGACAGAAGATAGCACAGATACGCAGTATTTT.

This clonotype has a count of ten or more. The chain employs TRBV7-2 and TRBJ1-4, with D maybe TRBD1 (5 bases). Germline V lookup: CDR1 SGHTA, CDR2 FQGNSA. V shed 0 bases and J shed 8 bases, with 13 bases lying between them. CDR3 size: 15 residues. In DNA form, the CDR3 reads TGTGCCAGCAGCTTAGCTGGCAGGGTGGGGGAAAAACTGTTTTTT. Translated: CASSLAGRVGEKLFF.

This chain uses TRBV10-3 with TRBJ2-7; the match to TRBD2 covers 10 bases. CDR1 and CDR2 (germline): ENHRY, SYGVKD. The CDR3 has 13 residues. Trimming removed 3 bases from V and 7 bases from J; junction bases left unmatched: 3. DNA of the CDR3: TGTGCCATCAGTGACATAGCGGGAGGTGAGCAGTACGTC. Translated: CAISDIAGGEQYV.

The chain has TRBV11-3 and TRBJ2-5; D not certain. CDR3 length: 14 residues. V was shortened by 1 base and J by 1 base, with 7 bases between the two germline ends. CDR1 is SGHNT, CDR2 YENEEA, per germline. As DNA, the CDR3 is TGTGCCAGCAGCTTAGGACTGTTCCAAGAGACCCAGTACTTC. It yields the protein CASSLGLFQETQYF.

This chain links TRBV7-2 with TRBJ1-4; D uncertain. This CDR3 is built from 14 residues. Deletions cut 3 bases from V and 0 bases from J, with 5 bases between. Germline-derived CDR1 and CDR2 are SGHTA and FQGNSA. Here the CDR3 DNA reads TGTGCCAGCAGCTTGGGTCCAACTAATGAAAAACTGTTTTTT. Amino acids: CASSLGPTNEKLFF.

This clonotype was found once. The gene calls are TRBV6-8 and TRBJ1-3; 7 positions match TRBD1. Looked up from germline, CDR1 is MNHGY and CDR2 is SAAAGT. J lost 2 bases, V lost 6 bases, and 7 bases had no gene match. This CDR3 has 15 residues. The CDR3 loop reads CASRNNRGAGNTIYF. The CDR3 DNA reads TGTGCCAGCAGAAATAACAGGGGCGCTGGAAACACCATATATTTT.

This chain joins TRBV7-8 and TRBJ2-3; 7 positions agree with TRBD2. This CDR3 has 16 residues. Germline V CDR1 and CDR2: SGHVS, FQNEAQ. V gave up 5 bases and J gave up 0 bases; unmatched junction bases: 8. CDR3 region: CASSPLRRGSTDTQYF. DNA for the CDR3: TGTGCCAGCAGCCCCCTGCGGCGGGGGAGCACAGATACGCAGTATTTT.